A single TCR beta chain is shown here with its context. This clone appeared once. Which antigen it targets is not known. The input lacks base qualities; no much larger clone sits a single base away. Genomic DNA was extracted with the Qiagen DNeasy kit from unsorted PBMCs and from negatively selected CD4+ and CD8+ fractions. Using primers that anneal to V and J segments, immunoSEQ multiplex PCR amplified the TCR beta CDR3 regions. A synthetic immune receptor repertoire was used to minimize amplification bias, and any residual bias was removed computationally once sequencing was done. From the authors' description of their analysis: Repertoire diversity was quantified as the Shannon entropy index using custom Python scripts. Unsorted, CD4+ and CD8+ repertoires were examined separately, except in combined analyses, for which CD4+ and CD8+ sequences were merged in silico. Clonal expansion was defined as a frequency increase of at least 2-fold after treatment compared with C1D1, and clones undetected at baseline were assigned a pseudocount of 0.5. Singleton clones were defined as clones with 0 or 1 copy at C1D1, and non-singleton clones were defined as clones with 2 or more copies. By matching protein sequences in sorted samples from the same patient, clones expanded in unsorted samples were annotated as CD4+, CD8+ or unknown. Wilcoxon tests on paired samples were used to test diversity changes from C1D1 to C4D1. What TCRdb holds here is the immuneACCESS table cut down to in-frame rearrangements. Part of the clones is not present; checked against another copy, under half of the missing clones reflect an unresolved V gene, and the others are unexplained. That table is the source of V, J and clone size, and D and trimming were worked out from the DNA. The sample table shows some 12,000 clones, and about 80% are seen once. Together, the top ten hold 4.5% to 7% of the sample.

This specimen belongs to a study of PD-1 blockade in classical Hodgkin lymphoma (dated by TCRdb to 2018 to 2021). As for the study more broadly: Nivolumab dosing was 3 mg/kg intravenously every 2 weeks, continuing until either disease progression or unacceptable toxicity. The study used CyTOF and TCR beta sequencing to define a peripheral blood immune signature of response to PD-1 blockade in classical Hodgkin lymphoma. Results and caveats for the whole study, not just this receptor: Trial patients with a complete response had baseline diversity similar to that of newly diagnosed patients, while partial responders and progressors had significantly lower diversity. Patients starting nivolumab less than 1 year after ASCT had lower diversity and were excluded from later analyses to avoid confounding by immune reconstitution. Newly diagnosed patients were reported to have lower baseline TCR diversity than healthy donors, and relapsed/refractory patients were reported to have lower baseline TCR diversity still. CD4+ but not CD8+ TCR diversity rose significantly by C4D1 (p=0.0027 vs p=0.16), most apparent in complete responders (p=0.02). Only a single clinical trial cohort was studied, and what caused the repertoire differences, possibly disease activity or prior therapy, remained undefined.

The CDR3 has 15 amino acids, counting the end cysteine and phenylalanine. Of all the DNA, just the CDR3 is kept, 45 bases in frame from base 1. The germline V gene sets CDR1 to SGHRS and CDR2 to YFSETQ. Relative to germline, V is 4 bases shorter and J is 3 bases shorter, with 14 bases between their ends. The sample's time point, from its label and the paper: cycle 2 day 1 (C2D1) of nivolumab. All trial patients had relapsed after autologous stem cell transplantation, with cohorts A, B and C differing in prior brentuximab vedotin exposure. The trial cohort was composed of approximately 60 patients with relapsed/refractory classical Hodgkin lymphoma, for whom complete response, partial response or progressive disease was recorded as best overall response. In the multi-cohort phase II CheckMate 205 trial, trial patients received single-agent nivolumab. An independent review committee assessed best overall response using the 2007 International Working Group response criteria. Trial PBMCs were collected immediately before nivolumab initiation (C1D1) and during therapy at cycle 2 day 1 and cycle 4 day 1. Peripheral blood was collected in 8 mL Vacutainer Cell Preparation Tubes, from which PBMCs were isolated by centrifugation and then cryopreserved.

The chain was built from TRBV5-1 and TRBJ2-1, with the D segment identity uncertain. The specimen comprised peripheral blood mononuclear cells (PBMCs), sampled before the second cycle of nivolumab. This sequence was found in a human donor with classical Hodgkin lymphoma. The base sequence is TGCGCCAGCAGCCCCCACAGAAGACTCTACAATGAGCAGTTCTTC. This codes for CASSPHRRLYNEQFF.